A selection of T cell receptor beta chains follows, all from one sample in a study of CD8 T cells in Susac syndrome. TCRdb re-called the immunoSEQ multiplex PCR reads through MiXCR, storing one row per CDR3 protein. The sample has some 300,000 distinct CDR3 sequences; about 88% are singletons. The sequenced sample consisted of CD8+ T cells from PBMCs. Receptors were obtained from a human donor with multiple sclerosis. The CDR3 runs from the conserved cysteine through the conserved F or W. D genes are given only for firm matches. Some rows mark clone size as missing; the rest say once, few, many or name a class of expanded clone.

NA,TRBJ2-1,TRBV28,NA,TGTGCCAGCAGTTCCAGGACTGTTGGCCAGGGCTACTACAATGAGCAGTTCTTC,CASSSRTVGQGYYNEQFF
TRBD1,TRBJ2-7,TRBV2,NA,TGTGCCGCCGGTGGGACAGGCCTCTCCTACGAGCAGTACTTC,CAAGGTGLSYEQYF
NA,TRBJ1-1,TRBV14,few,TGTGCCAGCAGCCCTAGGGGGAACACTGAAGCTTTCTTT,CASSPRGNTEAFF
TRBD1,TRBJ2-7,TRBV7-2,few,TGTGCCAGCAGCGTTACCGGGACAGGGGCCTACGAGCAGTACTTC,CASSVTGTGAYEQYF
TRBD2,TRBJ2-1,TRBV29-1,NA,TGCAGCGTTGATGATCCTGGAGCGGGAGAAGGAGGGTACAATGAGCAGTTCTTC,CSVDDPGAGEGGYNEQFF
TRBD1,TRBJ1-3,TRBV29-1,once,TGCAGCGTTTACAGGGGTGAATCTGGAAACACCATATATTTT,CSVYRGESGNTIYF
NA,TRBJ2-2,TRBV7-3,NA,TGTGCCAGCAGCTACACGCTAGGGAGTACCACCGGGGAGCTGTTTTTT,CASSYTLGSTTGELFF
TRBD2,TRBJ2-3,TRBV7-6,NA,TGTGCCAGCAGCGACCCGGGGAGGGCAGACGGCACAGATACGCAGTATTTT,CASSDPGRADGTDTQYF
NA,TRBJ1-2,TRBV7-9,NA,TGTGCCAGCAGCTGGACTAATGGCTACACCTTC,CASSWTNGYTF
NA,TRBJ1-4,TRBV5-6,NA,TGTGCCAGCAGCTTATCGGGGTTTATTGAAAAACTGTTTTTT,CASSLSGFIEKLFF
NA,TRBJ1-4,TRBV5-4,NA,TGTGCCAGCAGCCTCGACAGGACAGATGAAAAACTGTTTTTT,CASSLDRTDEKLFF
TRBD1,TRBJ1-2,TRBV19,NA,TGTGCCAGTAGTACAGGGGGCGTCTATGGCTACACCTTC,CASSTGGVYGYTF
TRBD2,TRBJ2-4,TRBV12-3/TRBV12-4,NA,TGTGCCAGCAGTTACGGGAGGGCCAGGGACATTCAGTACTTC,CASSYGRARDIQYF
NA,TRBJ1-2,TRBV7-9,NA,TGTGCCAGCAGCGCAAATCTAGGGGGCTACACCTTC,CASSANLGGYTF
NA,TRBJ2-7,TRBV7-8,NA,TGTGCCAGCAGCCCATTCCCCCCTCAAGAGGGTCTCTACGAGCAGTACTTC,CASSPFPPQEGLYEQYF
NA,TRBJ1-1,TRBV5-6,NA,TGTGCCAGCAGCTTGGGGTGGCCCACTGAAGCTTTCTTT,CASSLGWPTEAFF
NA,TRBJ1-5,TRBV12-3/TRBV12-4,NA,TGTGCCAGCACCGCAGACGGGGCTAATCAGCCCCAGCATTTT,CASTADGANQPQHF
TRBD2,TRBJ2-6,TRBV4-1,NA,TGCGCCAGCAGCGGCAGCGGGGGGTCCGGGGCCAACGTCCTGACTTTC,CASSGSGGSGANVLTF
NA,TRBJ2-7,TRBV19,NA,TGTGCCATCCCGCCGGGGCAGGGGACCAACGAGCAGTACTTC,CAIPPGQGTNEQYF
TRBD2,TRBJ2-5,TRBV28,NA,TGTGCCAGCAGTTTTCCGAGTCGTTGGGGCGGCCGGGCGGGAGGGCTAGAGACCCAGTACTTC,CASSFPSRWGGRAGGLETQYF
NA,TRBJ2-1,TRBV27,NA,TGTGCCAGCGGCCCCTGGGACCGCAATGAGCAGTTCTTC,CASGPWDRNEQFF
NA,TRBJ1-4,TRBV20-1,NA,TGCAGTGCTAGAGACCCCTCAGGAACTAATGAAAAACTGTTTTTT,CSARDPSGTNEKLFF
NA,TRBJ2-1,TRBV6-6,NA,TGTGCCAGCAGTTATGCCCTTGGGGATGAGCAGTTCTTC,CASSYALGDEQFF
TRBD2,TRBJ2-2,TRBV4-3,NA,TGCGCCAGCAGCCAAACATTAGCGGGAGAAAGCGGGGAGCTGTTTTTT,CASSQTLAGESGELFF
NA,TRBJ2-2,TRBV4-3,NA,TGCGCCAGCAGCCACCCGCATGGGGCCGGAGGGAACACCGGGGAGCTGTTTTTT,CASSHPHGAGGNTGELFF
TRBD2,TRBJ2-1,TRBV20-1,NA,TGCAGTGCTACGTCAAGGTGGACTAGCGGGAGAGGCGAGCAGTTCTTC,CSATSRWTSGRGEQFF
NA,TRBJ2-3,TRBV29-1,NA,TGCAGCGTTGAGTCCACAGATACGCAGTATTTT,CSVESTDTQYF
NA,TRBJ2-7,TRBV3-1,NA,TGTGCCAGCAGCCTCGTCGGGCGCTACGAGCAGTACTTC,CASSLVGRYEQYF
TRBD2,TRBJ2-3,TRBV11-1,NA,TGTGCCAGCAGCTTAGCTAGCGGGGTTCTATATACGCAGTATTTT,CASSLASGVLYTQYF
NA,TRBJ1-1,TRBV6-5,NA,TGTGCCAGCAGTTACTCGAACAGAGGCACTGAAGCTTTCTTT,CASSYSNRGTEAFF
NA,TRBJ1-2,TRBV25-1,NA,TGTGCCAGCAGTCCGGGGGAGCGTAACGGCTACACCTTC,CASSPGERNGYTF
NA,TRBJ2-2,TRBV27,NA,TGTGCCAGCAGTTCCAGGGCTTACACCGGGGAGCTGTTTTTT,CASSSRAYTGELFF
NA,TRBJ2-3,TRBV6-2/TRBV6-3,NA,TGTGCCAGCAGTTACCTCGTCCCTGCGGATACGCAGTATTTT,CASSYLVPADTQYF
NA,TRBJ1-1,TRBV2,NA,TGTGCCAGCAGTGCCTCGGGGTTTCAGGACACGAACACTGAAGCTTTCTTT,CASSASGFQDTNTEAFF
TRBD1,TRBJ1-2,TRBV20-1,NA,TGCAGTGCTCCGGGACAGGCTGGCTACACCTTC,CSAPGQAGYTF
TRBD2,TRBJ2-1,TRBV5-1,NA,TGCGCCAGCAGCTCCAGCGGGGGGGTCTACAATGAGCAGTTCTTC,CASSSSGGVYNEQFF
NA,TRBJ1-1,TRBV3-1,NA,TGTGCCAGCAGCATACGTCGACACGTGAAGACCTTGAACACTGAAGCTTTCTTT,CASSIRRHVKTLNTEAFF
TRBD1,TRBJ2-7,TRBV28,NA,TGTGCCAGCAGTACAGGGGGCGGGAAGTACTTC,CASSTGGGKYF
TRBD2,TRBJ2-2,TRBV6-5,NA,TGTGCCAGCAGTTCCCTAGCGGGAGAGGGTACCGGGGAGCTGTTTTTT,CASSSLAGEGTGELFF
NA,TRBJ2-1,TRBV7-7,NA,TGTGCCAATACGACCCAGGGTCACAATGAGCAGTTCTTC,CANTTQGHNEQFF
NA,TRBJ2-1,TRBV9,few,TGTGCCAGCAGCGCGGGGGATGAGCAGTTCTTC,CASSAGDEQFF
NA,TRBJ1-1,TRBV19,NA,TGTGCCAGTAGTATTGGACCGATTGAAGCTTTCTTT,CASSIGPIEAFF
TRBD1,TRBJ1-5,TRBV27,NA,TGTGCCAGCAGTCCCTCAGACAGGGGGGTCAATCAGCCCCAGCATTTT,CASSPSDRGVNQPQHF
NA,TRBJ2-2,TRBV29-1,NA,TGCAGCGTCCCCAGACGCGCGAACACCGGGGAGCTGTTTTTT,CSVPRRANTGELFF
TRBD1,TRBJ1-1,TRBV2,few,TGTGCCAGCAGTGTAGGACAGGGGGGCACTGAAGCTTTCTTT,CASSVGQGGTEAFF
NA,TRBJ2-1,TRBV29-1,NA,TGCAGCGTTGAAAGGGGTGAGCAGTTCTTC,CSVERGEQFF
TRBD2,TRBJ2-1,TRBV20-1,NA,TGCAGTCCCCCTGCGGGAGGAGGGTACAATGAGCAGTTCTTC,CSPPAGGGYNEQFF
NA,TRBJ2-1,TRBV7-2,NA,TGTGCCAGCAGCACAAGATACAATGAGCAGTTCTTC,CASSTRYNEQFF
NA,TRBJ2-7,TRBV7-9,NA,TGTGCCAGCAGTAAGGCTAGCCGATCCTACGAGCAGTACTTC,CASSKASRSYEQYF
NA,TRBJ2-3,TRBV25-1,NA,TGTGCCAGCACCCGATCCCCAACTTTTGCCACAGATACGCAGTATTTT,CASTRSPTFATDTQYF
NA,TRBJ2-3,TRBV29-1,NA,TGCAGCGTTGAAGAGAGACTTTTATTCGGACTACTGACTTCAGCGGAGTTCACAGATACGCAGTATTTT,CSVEERLLFGLLTSAEFTDTQYF
NA,TRBJ1-5,TRBV27,NA,TGTGCCAGCACCCCGTTGTGGGGGATTCAGCCCCAGCATTTT,CASTPLWGIQPQHF
NA,TRBJ2-5,TRBV3-1,NA,TGTGCCAGCGGAGGACCGCTGGAGACCCAGTACTTC,CASGGPLETQYF